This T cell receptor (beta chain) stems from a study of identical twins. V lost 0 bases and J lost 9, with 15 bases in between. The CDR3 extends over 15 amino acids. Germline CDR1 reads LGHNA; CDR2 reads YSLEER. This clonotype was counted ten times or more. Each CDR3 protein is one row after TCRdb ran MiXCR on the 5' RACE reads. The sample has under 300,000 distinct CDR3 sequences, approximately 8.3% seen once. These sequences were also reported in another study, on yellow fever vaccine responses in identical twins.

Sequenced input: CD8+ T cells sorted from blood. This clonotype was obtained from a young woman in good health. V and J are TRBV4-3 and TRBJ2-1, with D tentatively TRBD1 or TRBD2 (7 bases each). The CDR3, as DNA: TGCGCCAGCAGCCAAGACCCAGGGGGAGGGAGTGAGCAGTTCTTC. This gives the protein CASSQDPGGGSEQFF.